Detailed here is one T cell receptor beta chain. These data belong to a study of blood T cell repertoires in COVID-19. Background on the study: Both acute and convalescent COVID-19 samples were obtained from the United States, Italy and Spain. From T cells, B-cell-depleted T cells, or PBMCs came the material, which was cDNA or gDNA.

Per the authors' pipeline: Estimated nucleated cell counts came from reference gene primer amplification. This table comes from immunoSEQ multiplex PCR, and its TCRdb copy is limited to in-frame clones, with some not included. D and trimming come from the DNA, and the V and J calls and clone size come from that table. The sample holds 450,000 or so clones, roughly 89% seen once. The CDR3 sequence is 12 residues long. The ends were cut back, 1 base at V and 5 bases at J, with 5 bases in the middle. Germline V lookup: CDR1 SGHAT, CDR2 FQNNGV. Enrolment of Seattle patients took place during active infection, and they were followed longitudinally.

Sequencing used peripheral blood. This clonotype was sampled from a young man with COVID-19, enrolled during active disease. The chain recombines TRBV11-2 with TRBJ2-5; D gene unclear. The CDR3 loop reads CASSLVQETQYF. As DNA, the CDR3 is TGTGCCAGCAGCTTAGTACAGGAGACCCAGTACTTC.